This TCR beta chain was obtained from a study of neurological immune-mediated disorders. Study-level findings and limits: Multiple sclerosis, the disease with the least TCR clonal expansion, fell below healthy controls, whereas HTLV-1-associated myelopathy showed the most.

The time point was: longitudinal time-point 3. This clonotype was seen many times. Its antigen is unidentified. In TCRdb, the 5' RACE reads were re-called with MiXCR into one record per CDR3 protein. The sample includes roughly 100,000 distinct CDR3 sequences, about a tenth of them seen just once. V dropped 2 bases and J dropped 10 bases, with 18 bases sitting between them. The V gene's germline CDR1 is MDHEN and CDR2 SYDVKM. The CDR3 is 16 amino acids. The receptor was derived from a female donor with HTLV-1-associated myelopathy (HAM/TSP). Input material: PBMCs. This rearrangement joins TRBV28 to TRBJ1-6; D is undetermined. CDR3 sequence: CASSLGTGSGASPLHF. In DNA, the CDR3 is TGTGCCAGCAGTTTAGGTACCGGGAGCGGCGCCTCACCCCTCCACTTT.